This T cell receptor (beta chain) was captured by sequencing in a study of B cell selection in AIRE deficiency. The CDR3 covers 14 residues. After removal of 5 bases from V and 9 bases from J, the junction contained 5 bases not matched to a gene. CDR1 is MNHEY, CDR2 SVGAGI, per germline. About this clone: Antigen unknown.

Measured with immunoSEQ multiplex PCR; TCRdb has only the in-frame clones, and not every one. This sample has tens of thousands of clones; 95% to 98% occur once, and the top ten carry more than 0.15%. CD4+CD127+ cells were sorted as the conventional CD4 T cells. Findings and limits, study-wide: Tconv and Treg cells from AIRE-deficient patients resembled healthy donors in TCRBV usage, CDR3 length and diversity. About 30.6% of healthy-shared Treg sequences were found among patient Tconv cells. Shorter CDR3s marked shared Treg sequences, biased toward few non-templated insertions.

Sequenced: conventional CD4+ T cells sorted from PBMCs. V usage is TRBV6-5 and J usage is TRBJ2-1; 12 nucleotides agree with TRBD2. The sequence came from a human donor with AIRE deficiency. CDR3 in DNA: TGTGCCAGCAGTAGGACTAGCGGGGTTTTTGAGCAGTTCTTC. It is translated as CASSRTSGVFEQFF.